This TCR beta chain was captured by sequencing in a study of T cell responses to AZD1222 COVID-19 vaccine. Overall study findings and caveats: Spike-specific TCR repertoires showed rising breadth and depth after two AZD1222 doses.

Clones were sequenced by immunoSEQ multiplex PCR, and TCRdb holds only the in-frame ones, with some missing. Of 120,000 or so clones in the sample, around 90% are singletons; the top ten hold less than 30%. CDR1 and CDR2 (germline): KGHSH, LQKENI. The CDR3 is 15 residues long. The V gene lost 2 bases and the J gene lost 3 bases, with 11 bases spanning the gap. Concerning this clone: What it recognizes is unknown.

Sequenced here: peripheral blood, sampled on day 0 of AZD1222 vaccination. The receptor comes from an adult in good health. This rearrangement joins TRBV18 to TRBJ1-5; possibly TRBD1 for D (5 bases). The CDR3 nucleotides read TGTGCCAGCTCACCAGGGCAGGGTACCAATCAGCCCCAGCATTTT. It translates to CASSPGQGTNQPQHF.